This TCR beta chain derives from a study of T cell responses to AZD1222 COVID-19 vaccine. General observations from the study: As reported, nearly half of all spike-specific TCRs target variant regions that are unmutated. The repertoires were collected only after the peak T cell response.

A few counts support this clone. The antigen remains undetermined. Clones were sequenced by immunoSEQ multiplex PCR, and TCRdb holds only the in-frame ones, with some missing. The data hold 130,000 to 150,000 clones, with around nine tenths observed a single time. The receptor comes from an adult in good health. Here the sequenced sample was peripheral blood, taken on day 0 of AZD1222 vaccination.

CDR3 coding DNA: TGTGCCAGCAGCTACAGGGTCTTAGAGACCCAGTACTTC. Protein: CASSYRVLETQYF. This chain uses TRBV13 with TRBJ2-5; D is possibly TRBD1 (6 bases). Trimming took off 4 bases at V and 4 bases at J, with 10 bases between the two ends. The germline V gene has CDR1 PRHDT and CDR2 FYEKMQ (reference sequence). The CDR3 sequence is 13 residues long.